This T cell receptor (beta chain) was captured in a study of CD8 T cells in Susac syndrome. Random hexamers were used to reverse transcribe the RNA input (about 0.45 to 1 ug). Amplification of TCR beta CDR3 used immunoSEQ multiplex PCR across 54 Vbeta and 13 Jbeta. From the immunoSEQ multiplex PCR reads, TCRdb called clonotypes with MiXCR, one entry per CDR3 protein. The data show over 100,000 distinct CDR3 sequences, with roughly 95% seen just once and approximately 0.093% held by the top ten. This clonotype appeared a few times. This CDR3 has 14 amino acids. CDR1 is SGHAT, CDR2 FQNNGV, per germline. Germline trimming cut 5 bases from V and 2 bases from J; bases unmatched to any gene: 2.

The chain carries TRBV11-2 and TRBJ2-7, with 11 nucleotides matching TRBD2. The sequenced material came from CD4+ T cells from PBMCs. The receptor comes from a human donor in good health. CDR3 loop: CASSGLAGTYEQYF. For the CDR3, the DNA is TGTGCCAGCAGCGGACTAGCGGGTACCTACGAGCAGTACTTC.